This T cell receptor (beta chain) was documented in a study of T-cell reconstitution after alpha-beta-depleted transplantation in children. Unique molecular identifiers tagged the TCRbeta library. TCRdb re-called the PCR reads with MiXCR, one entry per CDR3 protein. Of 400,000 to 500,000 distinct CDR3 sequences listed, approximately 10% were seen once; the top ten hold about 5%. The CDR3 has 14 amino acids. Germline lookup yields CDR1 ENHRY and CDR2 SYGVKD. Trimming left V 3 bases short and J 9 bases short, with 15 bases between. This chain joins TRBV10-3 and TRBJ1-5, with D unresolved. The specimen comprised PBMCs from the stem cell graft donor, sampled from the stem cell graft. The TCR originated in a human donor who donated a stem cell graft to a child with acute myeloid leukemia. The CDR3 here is CAISDEPRRRPQHF. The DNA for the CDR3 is TGTGCCATCAGTGACGAGCCCAGGAGGCGGCCCCAGCATTTT.